This T cell receptor (beta chain) stems from a study of blood T cell repertoires in COVID-19 (TCRdb year 2020). At the level of the whole study: Samples from collaborators originated in the United States, Italy and Spain and spanned both the acute and convalescent phases of COVID-19. Samples were obtained from the ongoing ImmuneRACE study (first 160 participants) and from 1,254 subjects provided by 6 global collaborators. Sample metadata almost always included a de-identified subject ID, COVID-19 status, age in years and sex. The prospective study material was composed of cDNA or gDNA derived from T cells, B-cell-depleted T cells, or PBMCs. Subjects who had been exposed to COVID-19, were actively infected with it, or had recovered from it provided the deeply sampled blood TCRbeta repertoires that made up the dataset. The repertoires were released in a freely available public database intended as a resource for research on the immune response to SARS-CoV-2. Where available, HLA class I and class II types were taken from metadata supplied by the sample provider and were not determined by assay-based typing. What the work shows at the level of the full study, not this receptor alone: How much clinical and demographic metadata was included differed by source and by participant, and the metadata was provided uncurated.

In regard to this clone: This clone's antigen is unknown. No qualities accompany the bases; no much larger clone lies one base away.

For this chain, trimming is 4 bases at the V end and 2 bases at the J end, and the number of junction bases without a gene match is 5. CDR1 and CDR2 were assigned from the germline V gene as SGHRS and YFSETQ. Inclusive of the bounding cysteine and phenylalanine, the CDR3 is 15 residues long. Left in the record is the CDR3 DNA by itself, 45 bases read in frame from the first base. TCRbeta CDR3 regions were amplified from genomic DNA using the immunoSEQ Assay, a bias-controlled multiplex PCR. In the authors' own workflow: Nucleated cell counts per sample were estimated from amplification of reference gene primers within the assay. Sequence reads were collapsed and filtered to measure the absolute abundance of every unique TCRbeta CDR3 rearrangement. For each sample, productive Simpson clonality was calculated as the square root of Simpson's diversity index across productive rearrangements. TCRdb retrieved this table from immuneACCESS and kept in-frame rearrangements only. Not all clones are present; in checked studies, unresolved V genes account for under half, and no reason is known for the remainder. The DNA was the basis for D and trimming; V, J and clone size are from that table. The sample includes about 46,000 clones, with 80% to 90% observed a single time. The ten largest clones add up to approximately 14% of the sample.

Collaborating institutions collected whole blood in K2EDTA tubes following their own protocols. Collaborator samples were shipped for TCRbeta analysis as frozen whole blood, isolated PBMCs, or DNA extracted from either sample type. This chain is built from TRBV5-1 and TRBJ1-2, with TRBD1 identical over 10 junction bases. The sequence was collected from a human donor in a cohort sampled during active COVID-19. The donor label of this sample is uncertain. Source material: peripheral blood. The nucleotides read TGCGCCAGCAGCGGGGACAGGGGAGAAAACTATGGCTACACCTTC. The resulting protein is CASSGDRGENYGYTF. The entire variable domain, with the stretches around the CDR3 drawn from the reference TRBV5-1 and TRBJ1-2 proteins, is KAGVTQTPRYLIKTRGQQVTLSCSPISGHRSVSWYQQTPGQGLQFLFEYFSETQRNKGNFPGRFSGRQFSNSRSEMNVSTLELGDSALYLCASSGDRGENYGYTFGSGTRLTVV.